The next 18 T cell receptor beta chains were all read from a single sample in a study of radiotherapy plus CTLA-4 blockade in lung cancer. The table came from immunoSEQ multiplex PCR; TCRdb's copy has only in-frame clones and leaves some out. This table has around 40,000 clones, around 75% appearing once. The material was peripheral blood, obtained from a patient treated with radiotherapy plus ipilimumab. The receptors shown here come from a human donor with non-small cell lung cancer who had stable disease on radiotherapy plus ipilimumab.

The chain couples TRBV2 to TRBJ1-6; 8 bases line up with TRBD1. Per germline, CDR1 SNHLY and CDR2 FYNNEI. V was clipped by 5 bases and J by 6 bases; unmatched bases: 6. The CDR3 is 15 amino acids. CDR3 sequence: CASSRQGSGNSPLHF. The CDR3 DNA sequence: TGTGCCAGCAGTCGACAGGGGTCCGGTAATTCACCCCTCCACTTT.

The gene calls are TRBV5-1 and TRBJ2-1; 9 nucleotides align to TRBD2. V lost 5 bases and J lost 6; bases outside the gene matches: 9. This CDR3 is 15 amino acids long. Germline V gives CDR1 SGHRS, CDR2 YFSETQ. This CDR3 reads CASRDGGGAGNEQFF. The CDR3 nucleotides read TGCGCCAGCAGAGATGGCGGGGGGGCCGGCAATGAGCAGTTCTTC.

CDR3 in amino acids: CASSATVNQPQHF. DNA for the CDR3: TGTGCCAGCAGCGCCACAGTTAATCAGCCCCAGCATTTT. The genes are TRBV7-2 and TRBJ1-5; D is ambiguous. The V end was cut by 5 bases, the J end by 4 bases, with 9 bases between. This CDR3 is 13 amino acids long. CDR1 and CDR2 (germline): SGHTA, FQGNSA.

Written as DNA, the CDR3 is TGTGCCAGCAGTGAATCATTTGGTGTGGGGACAGCGATCTACGAGCAGTACTTC. Translating gives CASSESFGVGTAIYEQYF. The gene calls are TRBV25-1 and TRBJ2-7; 7 nucleotides match TRBD1. The CDR3 has 18 amino acids. Losses at the gene ends were 1 base for V and 3 bases for J; bases not matched to a gene: 15. In germline, CDR1 is MGHDK, CDR2 SYGVNS.

Only a few counts were recorded for this clone. The chain links TRBV7-9 to TRBJ2-3; tentative D call: TRBD2 (5 bases). Trimming cost V 2 bases and J 5 bases, with 11 bases left between them. The length of the CDR3 is 14 residues. The germline V gene has CDR1 SEHNR and CDR2 FQNEAQ (reference sequence). This chain's CDR3 is CASSLSAGIDTQYF. For the CDR3, the DNA is TGTGCCAGCAGCTTATCCGCGGGTATAGATACGCAGTATTTT.

The chain recombines TRBV6-5 with TRBJ2-2, with D possibly being TRBD2 (6 bases). The ends were cut back, 5 bases at V and 4 bases at J, with 11 bases in the middle. This CDR3 contains 14 residues. The germline V gene has CDR1 MNHEY and CDR2 SVGAGI. The CDR3 DNA is TGTGCCAGCAGTGGAGGGTTGCGCACCGGGGAGCTGTTTTTT. It codes for CASSGGLRTGELFF.

This clone appeared a single time. The J gene is TRBJ2-1, the V gene TRBV7-2; 9 bases line up with TRBD2. Germline V lookup: CDR1 SGHTA, CDR2 FQGNSA. The V segment lost 6 bases and the J segment 10 bases; nucleotides outside the gene matches: 10. This CDR3 comprises 14 residues. CDR3 loop: CASRASGGSAEQFF. Written as DNA, the CDR3 is TGTGCCAGCAGGGCAAGCGGGGGGTCGGCCGAGCAGTTCTTC. Variable domain in full (rest from reference TRBV7-2 and TRBJ2-1): GAGVSQSPSNKVTEKGKDVELRCDPISGHTALYWYRQSLGQGLEFLIYFQGNSAPDKSGLPSDRFSAERTGGSVSTLTIQRTQQEDSAVYLCASRASGGSAEQFFGPGTRLTVL.

The genes are TRBV29-1 and TRBJ1-1, with 8 bases matching TRBD1. The trim removed 7 bases at V and 0 bases at J, leaving 4 bases unmatched. The CDR3 is 13 residues long. The germline V gene encodes CDR1 SQVTM and CDR2 ANQGSEA. The CDR3 region is CSGTGHMNTEAFF. The CDR3 DNA is TGCAGCGGGACAGGGCACATGAACACTGAAGCTTTCTTT.

The chain has TRBV6-5 and TRBJ1-1; 7 positions match TRBD1. After removal of 4 bases from V and 5 bases from J, the junction contained 7 bases not matched to a gene. The CDR3 contains 14 residues. Germline V gene data show CDR1 as MNHEY and CDR2 as SVGAGI. The CDR3 sequence is CASSSRQGRTEAFF. The CDR3 nucleotides read TGTGCCAGCAGTTCCCGACAGGGAAGGACTGAAGCTTTCTTT.

The chain combines TRBV12-5 with TRBJ1-5; D is possibly TRBD1 (5 bases). The length of the CDR3 is 17 residues. V was pared by 3 bases and J by 4 bases, with 19 bases between. From germline, CDR1 is LGHNT and CDR2 FRNRAP. The CDR3 loop is CASGFSMIQDINQPQHF. CDR3 DNA: TGTGCTAGTGGTTTTTCAATGATTCAGGACATTAATCAGCCCCAGCATTTT. The whole variable domain, remainder taken from reference TRBV12-5 and TRBJ1-5, is DARVTQTPRHKVTEMGQEVTMRCQPILGHNTVFWYRQTMMQGLELLAYFRNRAPLDDSGMPKDRFSAEMPDATLATLKIQPSEPRDSAVYFCASGFSMIQDINQPQHFGDGTRLSIL.

This clone came up a few times. The chain combines TRBV19 with TRBJ1-2, with a tentative D call TRBD1 (6 bases). The CDR3 is made up of 12 amino acids. Germline-derived CDR1 and CDR2 are LNHDA and SQIVND (reference sequence). Trimming took off 11 bases at V and 8 bases at J, with 18 bases between the two ends. The CDR3 bases are TGTGCCGCGGAGAGAAGGGGGTCCGGCTACACCTTC. This encodes CAAERRGSGYTF.

V usage is TRBV2 and J usage is TRBJ1-4; perhaps TRBD1 as D (5 bases). The germline gives CDR1 SNHLY, CDR2 FYNNEI. The CDR3 contains 16 residues. Trimming stripped 6 bases from V and 6 bases from J, with 20 bases between. The DNA for the CDR3 is TGTGCCAGCAGGGCAGGGTCCGGGACTCAGTATGAAAAACTGTTTTTT. This translates into CASRAGSGTQYEKLFF. Drawing the rest from reference TRBV2 and TRBJ1-4, the complete variable domain is EPEVTQTPSHQVTQMGQEVILRCVPISNHLYFYWYRQILGQKVEFLVSFYNNEISEKSEIFDDQFSVERPDGSNFTLKIRSTKLEDSAMYFCASRAGSGTQYEKLFFGSGTQLSVL.

The chain has TRBV6-1 and TRBJ1-2, with 7 bases that match TRBD1. Trimming removed 2 bases from V and 7 bases from J; junction bases left unmatched: 4. CDR1 is MNHNS, CDR2 SASEGT, per germline. The CDR3 length is 13 residues. CDR3 protein: CASSELQGSGYTF. The CDR3 bases are TGTGCCAGCAGTGAACTACAGGGGTCTGGCTACACCTTC.

The V and J genes are TRBV10-1 and TRBJ2-7; TRBD1 aligns across 8 bases. V gave up 8 bases and J gave up 4 bases; unmatched junction bases: 7. This CDR3 region has 13 residues. Germline loops: CDR1 WNHNN, CDR2 SYGVQD (reference sequence). CDR3 DNA: TGCGCCAGCCAAGAACAGGGGGGATACGAGCAGTACTTC. As protein: CASQEQGGYEQYF.

The chain has TRBV5-1 and TRBJ2-2, with 7 bases matching TRBD2. This CDR3 comprises 16 residues. V shed 4 bases, J shed 5 bases, and the junction held 11 bases outside the gene matches. CDR1 SGHRS and CDR2 YFSETQ come from the germline V gene. CDR3 nucleotide sequence: TGCGCCAGCAGCCCCCGGAGTCAGGGAGGGACCGGGGAGCTGTTTTTT. Protein product: CASSPRSQGGTGELFF. The whole variable domain, filled in from reference TRBV5-1 and TRBJ2-2, reads KAGVTQTPRYLIKTRGQQVTLSCSPISGHRSVSWYQQTPGQGLQFLFEYFSETQRNKGNFPGRFSGRQFSNSRSEMNVSTLELGDSALYLCASSPRSQGGTGELFFGEGSRLTVL.

The V and J genes are TRBV19 and TRBJ1-5; possible D gene TRBD1, 6 bases. The germline V gene encodes CDR1 LNHDA and CDR2 SQIVND (reference sequence). V lost 6 bases and J 7 bases, leaving 13 bases between the germline ends. The CDR3 consists of 13 residues. This chain's CDR3 is CASSQGMGQPQHF. CDR3 in DNA: TGTGCCAGTAGCCAGGGGATGGGACAGCCCCAGCATTTT.

The V gene is TRBV4-3, the J gene TRBJ1-1; possibly TRBD1 for D (6 bases). The V gene's germline CDR1 is LGHNA and CDR2 YSLEER. The V end was cut by 4 bases, the J end by 2 bases, with 8 bases between. The CDR3 totals 13 residues. Here the CDR3 reads CASSRDINTEAFF. The DNA for the CDR3 is TGCGCCAGCAGCCGGGACATCAACACTGAAGCTTTCTTT.

The chain links TRBV10-3 to TRBJ1-2; the D gene is possibly TRBD1 (5 bases). This CDR3 contains 17 residues. With 6 bases removed from V and 4 bases from J, the gap between germline ends came to 24 bases. Germline V gives CDR1 ENHRY, CDR2 SYGVKD. The CDR3 protein is CAISGGAYETSIYGYTF. The CDR3, as DNA: TGTGCCATCAGCGGCGGGGCCTACGAGACCTCAATCTATGGCTACACCTTC.